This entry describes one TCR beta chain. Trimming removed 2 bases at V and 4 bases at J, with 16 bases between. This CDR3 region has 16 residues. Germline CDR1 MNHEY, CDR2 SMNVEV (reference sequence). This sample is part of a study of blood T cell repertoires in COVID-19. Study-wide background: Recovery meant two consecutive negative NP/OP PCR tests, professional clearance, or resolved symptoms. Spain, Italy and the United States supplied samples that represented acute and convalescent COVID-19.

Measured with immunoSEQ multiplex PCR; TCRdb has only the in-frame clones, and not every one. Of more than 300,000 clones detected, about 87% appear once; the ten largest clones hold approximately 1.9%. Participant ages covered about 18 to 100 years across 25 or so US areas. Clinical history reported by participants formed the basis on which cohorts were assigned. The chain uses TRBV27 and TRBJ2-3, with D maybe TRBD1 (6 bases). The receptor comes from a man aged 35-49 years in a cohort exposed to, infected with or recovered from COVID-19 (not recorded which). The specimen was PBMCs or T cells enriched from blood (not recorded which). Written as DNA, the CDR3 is TGTGCCAGCAGTTTAAGGCGCAGGGGTTCCCCAGATACGCAGTATTTT. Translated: CASSLRRRGSPDTQYF.